One sample yielded the 10 T cell receptor beta chains listed below, sequenced in a study of blood T cell repertoires in COVID-19. The protocol was immunoSEQ multiplex PCR, while the TCRdb copy is restricted to in-frame clones and leaves out a portion. This sample has hundreds of thousands of clones, with around 87% found just once. Sequencing was carried out using PBMCs or T cells enriched from blood (not recorded which). The source is a woman aged 50 to 60 who had recovered from COVID-19.

The genes are TRBV6-2 or TRBV6-3 and TRBJ2-1; D might be TRBD1 (6 bases). The CDR3 is 15 residues long. Germline V gives CDR1 MNHEY, CDR2 SVGEGT. The ends were cut back, 5 bases at V and 2 bases at J, with 13 bases in the middle. The DNA of the CDR3 is TGTGCCAGCAGTAAGACAGGACAAACCTACAATGAGCAGTTCTTC. This translates into CASSKTGQTYNEQFF.

This clone was seen a single time. The chain employs TRBV28 and TRBJ1-4; 7 bases fit TRBD1. Germline-derived CDR1 and CDR2 are MDHEN and SYDVKM. V dropped 10 bases and J dropped 3; count of bases not matched to a gene: 2. The CDR3 has 12 amino acids. This chain's CDR3 is CATGQPNEKLFF. The CDR3 nucleotides are TGTGCCACGGGACAGCCTAATGAAAAACTGTTTTTT. Full variable domain (outside the CDR3, taken from reference TRBV28 and TRBJ1-4): DVKVTQSSRYLVKRTGEKVFLECVQDMDHENMFWYRQDPGLGLRLIYFSYDVKMKEKGDIPEGYSVSREKKERFSLILESASTNQTSMYLCATGQPNEKLFFGSGTQLSVL.

The chain has TRBV6-5 and TRBJ2-7; 7 nucleotides agree with TRBD2. This CDR3 region has 13 residues. In germline, CDR1 is MNHEY, CDR2 SVGAGI. Trimming removed 8 bases from V and 3 bases from J; junction bases left unmatched: 7. CDR3 region: CASLGEGVYEQYF. CDR3 in DNA: TGTGCCAGCCTAGGGGAGGGAGTCTACGAGCAGTACTTC.

The rearrangement joins TRBV30 to TRBJ1-6; 9 positions match TRBD1. Germline assignment: CDR1 GTSNPN and CDR2 SVGIG (reference sequence). Unmatched junction bases numbered 9, after V lost 4 bases and J lost 11 bases. The CDR3 has 14 residues. Here the CDR3 DNA reads TGTGCCTGGACTGAGGGACAGGGAGTCGCACCCCTCCACTTT. The encoded protein is CAWTEGQGVAPLHF.

This clone was seen only once. This sequence joins TRBV28 and TRBJ2-1; 9 nucleotides agree with TRBD1. Germline lookup yields CDR1 MDHEN and CDR2 SYDVKM. The CDR3 spans 15 residues. After removal of 5 bases from V and 3 bases from J, the junction contained 5 bases not matched to a gene. The CDR3 nucleotides read TGTGCCAGCAGTCTGACAGGGGGGGACTACAATGAGCAGTTCTTC. Protein product: CASSLTGGDYNEQFF.

The J gene is TRBJ2-3, the V gene TRBV28; TRBD2 matches 8 bases. V lost 2 bases and J lost 4; bases outside the gene matches: 11. The length of the CDR3 is 17 residues. In germline, CDR1 is MDHEN, CDR2 SYDVKM. The chain's CDR3 is CASSLVQREFGADTQYF. CDR3 in DNA: TGTGCCAGCAGTTTAGTCCAGCGGGAGTTTGGTGCAGATACGCAGTATTTT.

The chain couples TRBV19 to TRBJ1-5; no reliable D call. CDR1 and CDR2 (germline): LNHDA, SQIVND (reference sequence). The V and J ends lost 4 bases and 6 bases respectively, with 16 bases between them. This CDR3 has 15 residues. The CDR3, as DNA: TGTGCCAGTAGTAACACCTTTCTGGCATTTCAGCCCCAGCATTTT. It is translated as CASSNTFLAFQPQHF.

This rearrangement joins TRBV15 to TRBJ2-7; 7 nucleotides line up with TRBD1. CDR1 is LNHNV and CDR2 is YYDKDF in the germline V gene (reference sequence). Trimming removed 4 bases from V and 0 bases from J; junction bases left unmatched: 9. This CDR3 comprises 16 residues. The DNA of the CDR3 is TGTGCCACCAGCACTAGGGACAGCAGCAGCTCCTACGAGCAGTACTTC. It encodes CATSTRDSSSSYEQYF.

The chain links TRBV18 to TRBJ2-2; TRBD1 matches 7 bases. Germline V CDR1 and CDR2: KGHSH, LQKENI. The CDR3 runs to 15 residues. V lost 4 bases and J lost 0; bases outside the gene matches: 2. CDR3 amino acids: CASSLGTANTGELFF. Here the CDR3 DNA reads TGTGCCAGCTCACTGGGGACAGCGAACACCGGGGAGCTGTTTTTT.

This clone was seen a few times. This chain uses TRBV7-8 with TRBJ1-5, with 8 bases matching TRBD1. Trimming cost V 5 bases and J 5 bases; bases outside gene matches: 11. The germline gives CDR1 SGHVS, CDR2 FQNEAQ. The CDR3 loop spans 16 amino acids. DNA for the CDR3: TGTGCCAGCAGCAGCCAAAGGGACAGGCCCTATCAGCCCCAGCATTTT. Protein product: CASSSQRDRPYQPQHF.